The source of this TCR beta chain is a study of regulatory T cells in long-lasting Graves disease. In building TCR beta libraries, iRepertoire HTBI primers were used together with Arm-PCR of CDR3 regions. A single record per CDR3 protein comes from TCRdb applying MiXCR to the multiplex PCR reads. The data hold approximately 360,000 distinct CDR3 sequences, with less than 30% observed a single time. Time point: persistent/refractory GD, antithyroid drugs over 5 years with positive TRAb. Following extraction of RNA from PBMCs, that RNA was used to make the TCR library. Germline V gene sequence: CDR1 DFQATT, CDR2 SNEGSKA (reference sequence). Trimming cost V 0 bases and J 0 bases, with 17 bases left between them. The length of the CDR3 is 17 residues. This clonotype has only a few counts.

This sequence joins TRBV20-1 and TRBJ1-2; D is perhaps TRBD1 (6 bases). The origin of this receptor is a woman in her thirties or forties with Graves disease. The specimen comprised peripheral blood mononuclear cells (PBMCs), sampled when the disease was refractory, from a patient treated with antithyroid drugs. CDR3 amino acids: CSARDGGRGISNYGYTF. For the CDR3, the DNA is TGCAGTGCTAGAGATGGGGGCAGGGGCATCTCTAACTATGGCTACACCTTC.